This section outlines one TCR beta chain sequence together with its context. No antigen is known for it. Researchers reported that TCR beta cDNA libraries carried unique molecular identifiers. TCRdb reprocessed the PCR reads with MiXCR, giving one entry per CDR3 protein. The sample shows 750,000 to 950,000 distinct CDR3 sequences, about half of them seen only once. These data originate in a study of post-analysis software for immune sequencing data. In germline, CDR1 is LGHNA, CDR2 YNFKEQ. The CDR3 covers 18 residues. V was pared by 0 bases and J by 4 bases, with 19 bases between. Findings and caveats of the study: Controls had lower frequencies than patients of a few TRBV segments, which included TRBV5-6, TRBV5-1 and TRBV20-1.

The material sequenced was blood. This TCR was recovered from a girl between 10 and 17 years old with multiple sclerosis. This chain links TRBV4-2 with TRBJ2-1, with TRBD1 as a possible D gene (5 bases). CDR3 nucleotides: TGTGCCAGCAGCCAAGAAGGGGCCAGGGCTCCAGGGTACAATGAGCAGTTCTTC. Protein: CASSQEGARAPGYNEQFF.